Shown below are 28 T cell receptor beta chains from a single sample sequenced in a study of technical replicates of blood from several donors. Profiled with immunoSEQ multiplex PCR; TCRdb holds only in-frame clones, not every one. The table shows approximately 81,000 clones, with around 95% occurring only once. The material sequenced was T cells isolated from PBMCs. The receptors derive from a human donor in good health.

This clone was recorded only once. The V gene is TRBV7-8, the J gene TRBJ2-7; tentatively, D is TRBD1 (6 bases). Trimming took 4 bases from V and 1 from J, leaving 8 bases between them. Looked up from germline, CDR1 is SGHVS and CDR2 is FQNEAQ. The CDR3 sequence is 13 residues long. The CDR3 bases are TGTGCCAGCAGCTCGGACAGTTCCTACGAGCAGTACTTC. Residues: CASSSDSSYEQYF.

This clone was counted a single time. This chain links TRBV25-1 with TRBJ2-5, with 9 bases that match TRBD1. Germline CDR1 reads MGHDK; CDR2 reads SYGVNS. The length of the CDR3 is 15 residues. V trimming: 1 base; J trimming: 3 bases; junction bases outside the gene matches: 3. CDR3 loop: CASSESRTGEETQYF. In DNA, the CDR3 is TGTGCCAGCAGTGAATCCCGGACAGGGGAAGAGACCCAGTACTTC.

J is TRBJ2-7 and V is TRBV9, with TRBD2 identical over 8 bases. Germline CDR1 SGDLS, CDR2 YYNGEE. This CDR3 comprises 15 residues. V lost 8 bases and J lost 0; bases outside the gene matches: 10. CDR3: CASTSGLGSSYEQYF. The CDR3 nucleotides read TGTGCCAGTACATCGGGACTAGGGAGCTCCTACGAGCAGTACTTC.

The V gene is TRBV6-1, the J gene TRBJ1-2; possible D gene TRBD1, 5 bases. The CDR3 spans 16 residues. Trimming removed 2 bases from V and 1 base from J, with 14 bases in between. Germline loops: CDR1 MNHNS, CDR2 SASEGT. The CDR3 region has the DNA TGTGCCAGCAGTGAACGACAGAAATACCTTAACTATGGCTACACCTTC. As protein: CASSERQKYLNYGYTF.

V usage is TRBV9 and J usage is TRBJ2-3; D unresolved. V lost 0 bases to trimming and J lost 0 bases, with 8 bases between them. This CDR3 has 15 amino acids. Germline V gene sequence: CDR1 SGDLS, CDR2 YYNGEE. CDR3 DNA: TGTGCCAGCAGCGTAGCTTTTCAGAGCACAGATACGCAGTATTTT. Its translation: CASSVAFQSTDTQYF.

The chain combines TRBV6-5 with TRBJ2-2; D is possibly TRBD1 (6 bases). Trimming pared 5 bases from V and 2 bases from J, leaving 9 bases between. The CDR3 length is 14 residues. The germline V gene has CDR1 MNHEY and CDR2 SVGAGI. CDR3: CASSEGQNTGELFF. The CDR3 DNA is TGTGCCAGCAGTGAGGGACAAAACACCGGGGAGCTGTTTTTT.

The rearrangement joins TRBV5-1 to TRBJ2-5; 8 bases line up with TRBD1. The CDR3 consists of 15 residues. V gave up 0 bases and J gave up 2 bases; unmatched junction bases: 3. Germline V gene data show CDR1 as SGHRS and CDR2 as YFSETQ. CDR3 DNA sequence: TGCGCCAGCAGCTTGGGACAGGGGCGGCAAGAGACCCAGTACTTC. Translation gives CASSLGQGRQETQYF.

V gene TRBV11-2 combines with J gene TRBJ2-7, with D possibly being TRBD1 (6 bases). The CDR3 sequence is 12 residues long. Deletions cut 4 bases from V and 3 bases from J, with 7 bases between. CDR1 SGHAT and CDR2 FQNNGV come from the germline V gene. This CDR3 reads CASSWTDYEQYF. DNA of the CDR3: TGTGCCAGCAGCTGGACAGACTACGAGCAGTACTTC. Looking up the rest from reference TRBV11-2 and TRBJ2-7 gives the full variable domain: EAGVAQSPRYKIIEKRQSVAFWCNPISGHATLYWYQQILGQGPKLLIQFQNNGVVDDSQLPKDRFSAERLKGVDSTLKIQPAKLEDSAVYLCASSWTDYEQYFGPGTRLTVT.

The chain is built from TRBV30 and TRBJ1-3; D is undetermined. Germline loops: CDR1 GTSNPN, CDR2 SVGIG (reference sequence). The V and J ends lost 6 bases and 4 bases respectively, with 13 bases between them. This CDR3 spans 13 amino acids. CDR3 amino acids: CACPSGVGNTIYF. CDR3 nucleotide sequence: TGTGCCTGCCCGAGCGGGGTCGGAAACACCATATATTTT.

V and J are TRBV7-6 and TRBJ2-3; a possible D gene is TRBD1 (6 bases). The CDR3 is 13 residues long. Per germline, CDR1 SGHVS and CDR2 FNYEAQ. V gave up 3 bases and J gave up 3 bases, with 7 bases separating them. CDR3 in DNA: TGTGCCAGCAGCTTCCAGGGGACAGATACGCAGTATTTT. This translates into CASSFQGTDTQYF.

The chain uses TRBV7-9 and TRBJ1-2, with D uncertain. V lost 1 base and J lost 8, with 5 bases in between. The CDR3 has 11 residues. CDR1 is SEHNR, CDR2 FQNEAQ, per germline (reference sequence). The CDR3 reads CASSLGRGYTF. The CDR3 DNA is TGTGCCAGCAGCTTAGGGAGGGGCTACACCTTC.

CDR3 protein: CASTSGTTDTQYF. For the CDR3, the DNA is TGTGCCAGCACCAGCGGAACCACAGATACGCAGTATTTT. The chain links TRBV7-3 to TRBJ2-3; perhaps TRBD2 as D (5 bases). This CDR3 has 13 amino acids. V gave up 7 bases and J gave up 2 bases, with 10 bases separating them. Per germline, CDR1 SGHTA and CDR2 FQGTGA.

V is TRBV6-5 and J is TRBJ2-1, with 11 bases aligning to TRBD1. Germline V gene data show CDR1 as MNHEY and CDR2 as SVGAGI. The junction had 9 bases not matched to a gene; V was cut back by 5 bases and J by 15 bases. This CDR3 has 13 residues. Here the CDR3 reads CASSRNSGTGGFF. CDR3 sequence (DNA): TGTGCCAGCAGTCGGAATAGCGGGACAGGGGGGTTCTTC.

This clone was found a few times. The gene calls are TRBV11-2 and TRBJ2-7; tentative D call: TRBD2 (7 bases). The CDR3 is 15 residues long. Germline CDR1 is SGHAT and CDR2 is FQNNGV. V was trimmed by 5 bases and J by 0 bases, leaving 14 bases between them. CDR3 bases: TGTGCCAGCAGCGTACTGGGGGGGCCCTCCTACGAGCAGTACTTC. It yields the protein CASSVLGGPSYEQYF.

V and J are TRBV12-5 and TRBJ2-7, with 10 bases lining up with TRBD1. Germline V gene lookup returns CDR1 LGHNT and CDR2 FRNRAP. The CDR3 is made up of 14 amino acids. V shed 5 bases, J shed 3 bases, and the junction held 4 bases outside the gene matches. CDR3 residues: CASGTGTGVYEQYF. The CDR3 nucleotides read TGTGCTAGTGGTACCGGGACAGGGGTCTACGAGCAGTACTTC. Full variable domain (rest looked up from reference TRBV12-5 and TRBJ2-7): DARVTQTPRHKVTEMGQEVTMRCQPILGHNTVFWYRQTMMQGLELLAYFRNRAPLDDSGMPKDRFSAEMPDATLATLKIQPSEPRDSAVYFCASGTGTGVYEQYFGPGTRLTVT.

V and J are TRBV25-1 and TRBJ1-4, with a tentative D call TRBD1 (6 bases). CDR1 and CDR2 (germline): MGHDK, SYGVNS. The CDR3 runs 16 residues. The ends were cut back, 3 bases at V and 7 bases at J, with 18 bases in the middle. CDR3 nucleotide sequence: TGTGCCAGCAGTGATCCGGACAGTCCCGTTAGTGAAAAACTGTTTTTT. Protein product: CASSDPDSPVSEKLFF.

This chain connects TRBV11-2 to TRBJ2-1; possible D gene TRBD1, 5 bases. The V and J ends lost 2 bases and 0 bases respectively, with 8 bases between them. The CDR3 runs to 15 residues. CDR1 and CDR2 (germline): SGHAT, FQNNGV. The CDR3 loop reads CASSLNRLSYNEQFF. The DNA of the CDR3 is TGTGCCAGCAGCTTAAACAGGCTCTCCTACAATGAGCAGTTCTTC.

The chain is built from TRBV5-1 and TRBJ2-7; D gene unclear. Germline V gene sequence: CDR1 SGHRS, CDR2 YFSETQ. Trimming took off 4 bases at V and 3 bases at J, with 14 bases between the two ends. The CDR3 is made up of 14 amino acids. The chain's CDR3 is CASSPDTFRYEQYF. The CDR3 DNA follows: TGCGCCAGCAGCCCCGACACGTTTCGCTACGAGCAGTACTTC.

This clone was counted a single time. This chain links TRBV5-1 with TRBJ2-7; the D gene is possibly TRBD2 (5 bases). The CDR3 consists of 14 residues. Germline lookup yields CDR1 SGHRS and CDR2 YFSETQ. Trimming took off 2 bases at V and 2 bases at J, with 11 bases between the two ends. The CDR3 loop reads CASSFGSGTYEQYF. The CDR3 DNA follows: TGCGCCAGCAGCTTCGGCAGCGGTACCTACGAGCAGTACTTC.

The chain carries TRBV9 and TRBJ2-7; TRBD2 might be the D (6 bases). The CDR3 loop spans 14 amino acids. The germline V and J ends were trimmed by 2 bases and 3 bases, with 12 bases remaining between them. Germline-derived CDR1 and CDR2 are SGDLS and YYNGEE. CDR3 protein: CASSVGGGDYEQYF. The CDR3 DNA sequence: TGTGCCAGCAGCGTGGGAGGAGGGGACTACGAGCAGTACTTC.

This clone was recorded once. The V gene is TRBV5-4, the J gene TRBJ1-1; 7 positions agree with TRBD1. This CDR3 is built from 15 residues. The germline V gene has CDR1 SGHNT and CDR2 YYREEE (reference sequence). V was pared by 2 bases and J by 0 bases, with 4 bases of the junction left unmatched. The CDR3 spells CASSLIGQVNTEAFF. In nucleotides, the CDR3 is TGTGCCAGCAGCTTAATCGGACAGGTGAACACTGAAGCTTTCTTT.

V and J are TRBV2 and TRBJ1-1; D is possibly TRBD1 (6 bases). The length of the CDR3 is 13 residues. Trimming removed 10 bases at V and 2 bases at J, with 14 bases between. Germline V lookup: CDR1 SNHLY, CDR2 FYNNEI. The CDR3 coding sequence is TGTGCCATGTCGACAGGCGGAAACACTGAAGCTTTCTTT. Translating gives CAMSTGGNTEAFF.

V usage is TRBV5-1 and J usage is TRBJ2-4, with a weak D call TRBD2 (6 bases). The CDR3 loop spans 16 amino acids. The germline V gene has CDR1 SGHRS and CDR2 YFSETQ. V was pared by 5 bases and J by 0 bases, with 15 bases between. CDR3 sequence: CASSYDAGLAKNIQYF. The CDR3, as DNA: TGCGCCAGCAGTTACGACGCGGGGCTAGCCAAAAACATTCAGTACTTC. The complete variable domain, with remaining parts taken from reference TRBV5-1 and TRBJ2-4, reads KAGVTQTPRYLIKTRGQQVTLSCSPISGHRSVSWYQQTPGQGLQFLFEYFSETQRNKGNFPGRFSGRQFSNSRSEMNVSTLELGDSALYLCASSYDAGLAKNIQYFGAGTRLSVL.

This rearrangement joins TRBV4-3 to TRBJ1-2; unclear D gene. This CDR3 is 15 amino acids long. Germline CDR1 LGHNA, CDR2 YSLEER. V gave up 0 bases and J gave up 8 bases, with 16 bases separating them. CDR3 amino acids: CASSQDLVDYEGYTF. The CDR3 nucleotides read TGCGCCAGCAGCCAAGATCTTGTGGACTATGAGGGCTACACCTTC.

This chain links TRBV18 with TRBJ2-3; 10 bases are a match to TRBD2. Trimming at V came to 2 bases and at J to 1 base, leaving 12 bases not matched to a gene. The CDR3 runs 19 residues. Germline V gives CDR1 KGHSH, CDR2 LQKENI. The CDR3 region has the DNA TGTGCCAGCTCACCAATATTGATAGCGGGAGGAAGTGGCACAGATACGCAGTATTTT. This sequence encodes CASSPILIAGGSGTDTQYF.

The chain links TRBV28 to TRBJ1-5; maybe TRBD1 (5 bases). Germline V gene sequence: CDR1 MDHEN, CDR2 SYDVKM. Trimming shortened V by 4 bases and J by 1 base, and 17 bases separated the two germline ends. This CDR3 comprises 17 residues. The CDR3 spells CASSSQLTDRSNQPQHF. For the CDR3, the DNA is TGTGCCAGCAGTTCTCAACTGACAGATCGGAGCAATCAGCCCCAGCATTTT.

The rearrangement links TRBV19 to TRBJ1-5; D is perhaps TRBD1 (5 bases). This CDR3 is 14 amino acids long. V gave up 7 bases and J gave up 8 bases, with 18 bases separating them. The germline V gene has CDR1 LNHDA and CDR2 SQIVND (reference sequence). The CDR3 protein is CASIRAGMAEPQHF. In DNA, the CDR3 is TGTGCCAGTATTCGGGCAGGGATGGCGGAGCCCCAGCATTTT.

The chain combines TRBV5-6 with TRBJ2-5, with unresolved D. The CDR3 consists of 11 residues. Trimming removed 2 bases at V and 10 bases at J, with 9 bases between. CDR1 SGHDT and CDR2 YYEEEE come from the germline V gene. CDR3 sequence reads: CASSFQEVQYF. DNA of the CDR3: TGTGCCAGCAGCTTTCAAGAGGTCCAGTACTTC.